Following are 7 T cell receptor beta chains from one sample sequenced in a study of T cell repertoires in cytomegalovirus infection. MiXCR, applied by TCRdb to the reads, yields one record per CDR3 protein. There are around 300,000 distinct CDR3 sequences in the sample; 20% to 25% occur only once, and 10% to 15% lies in the top ten. Their target antigens are unknown. The sample was cultured PBMCs, taken from culture after CMV antigen stimulation. Source of these receptors: a human donor in good health (CMV status not recorded). Some clones in this sample may be carry-over from other donors' samples.

As concerns this clonotype: At one end the junction does not follow the germline gene, possibly because of a read error. The chain employs TRBV6-6 and TRBJ2-1, with D perhaps TRBD2 (5 bases). This CDR3 is built from 13 residues. Looked up from germline, CDR1 is MNHNY and CDR2 is SVGAGI (reference sequence). In DNA, the CDR3 is TGTGCCGGCAGTTACGGGACCTACAATGAGCAGTTCTTC. This gives the protein CAGSYGTYNEQFF.

V gene TRBV24-1 combines with J gene TRBJ2-7, with D possibly being TRBD1 (5 bases). The V gene lost 12 bases and the J gene lost 6 bases, with 14 bases spanning the gap. Germline lookup yields CDR1 KGHDR and CDR2 SFDVKD. This CDR3 has 11 residues. The CDR3 here is CASPSGIEQYV. As DNA, the CDR3 is TGTGCCTCCCCCTCAGGGATCGAGCAGTACGTC.

This clonotype was picked up many times. The chain links TRBV7-6 to TRBJ1-2; TRBD1 might be the D (6 bases). V gave up 5 bases and J gave up 6 bases, with 10 bases separating them. The germline V gene encodes CDR1 SGHVS and CDR2 FNYEAQ. The CDR3 extends over 12 amino acids. CDR3 DNA: TGTGCCAGCAGCCAGGGGACTGATGGCTACACCTTC. The encoded protein is CASSQGTDGYTF.

The chain uses TRBV4-1 and TRBJ2-1, with D hard to call. The CDR3 is 13 residues long. The germline V and J ends were trimmed by 4 bases and 4 bases, with 8 bases remaining between them. Germline V gives CDR1 MGHRA, CDR2 YSYEKL. This chain's CDR3 is CASSPQEYNEQFF. In DNA, the CDR3 is TGCGCCAGCAGCCCGCAGGAATACAATGAGCAGTTCTTC.

The genes are TRBV4-1 and TRBJ2-4, with unresolved D. Trimming took off 4 bases at V and 3 bases at J, with 19 bases between the two ends. Germline-derived CDR1 and CDR2 are MGHRA and YSYEKL. The CDR3 has 17 residues. In DNA form, the CDR3 reads TGCGCCAGCAGCCTTACCTCAGGAGAGTCGGGCAAAAACATTCAGTACTTC. Translated, it gives CASSLTSGESGKNIQYF.

This clonotype has only a few counts. The chain links TRBV28 to TRBJ2-1; 8 bases fit TRBD2. Germline V gives CDR1 MDHEN, CDR2 SYDVKM. V shed 3 bases, J shed 6 bases, and the junction held 4 bases outside the gene matches. This CDR3 spans 14 amino acids. CDR3 region: CASSFTSGGNEQFF. DNA of the CDR3: TGTGCCAGCAGTTTTACTAGCGGAGGCAATGAGCAGTTCTTC.

The chain has TRBV4-3 and TRBJ1-6, with a possible D match to TRBD1 (5 bases). CDR1 is LGHNA and CDR2 is YSLEER in the germline V gene. This CDR3 spans 16 amino acids. Trimming removed 0 bases from V and 4 bases from J, with 10 bases in between. The CDR3 DNA reads TGCGCCAGCAGCCAAGAGGGGGACTCTTATAATTCACCCCTCCACTTT. This encodes CASSQEGDSYNSPLHF.